The 6 T cell receptor beta chains reported below all come from one sample, sequenced in a study of blood T cell repertoires in COVID-19. The protocol was immunoSEQ multiplex PCR, while the TCRdb copy is restricted to in-frame clones and leaves out a portion. The data contain approximately 280,000 clones, around 90% of them singletons. Sequencing was done on a sample of PBMCs or T cells enriched from blood (not recorded which). These TCRs come from a woman aged 35 to 49 who had recovered from COVID-19.

This rearrangement joins TRBV6-5 to TRBJ1-5; maybe TRBD1 (6 bases). Germline V CDR1 and CDR2: MNHEY, SVGAGI. This CDR3 spans 14 amino acids. Trimming stripped 4 bases from V and 3 bases from J, with 10 bases between. CDR3 sequence: CASSSSGANQPQHF. The CDR3, as DNA: TGTGCCAGCAGTTCCTCAGGGGCCAATCAGCCCCAGCATTTT.

CDR3 bases: TGTGCCAGCAGTTACTATGGTGCGTCCCAAGAGACCCAGTACTTC. Translation gives CASSYYGASQETQYF. This sequence joins TRBV6-2 or TRBV6-3 and TRBJ2-5; D gene ambiguous. The CDR3 totals 15 residues. Trimming pared 1 base from V and 1 base from J, leaving 10 bases between. CDR1 MNHEY and CDR2 SVGEGT come from the germline V gene.

The chain joins TRBV7-2 to TRBJ1-6; TRBD1 agrees at 7 bases. Germline CDR1 SGHTA, CDR2 FQGNSA. Trimming removed 6 bases from V and 10 bases from J; junction bases left unmatched: 9. CDR3 size: 14 residues. The CDR3 here is CASRGGSRRSPLHF. For the CDR3, the DNA is TGTGCCAGCAGAGGGGGCTCCAGGAGGTCACCCCTCCACTTT.

The V call is TRBV7-2, the J call TRBJ2-1, with D maybe TRBD1 (5 bases). Trimming left V 2 bases short and J 3 bases short, with 8 bases between. The germline V gene encodes CDR1 SGHTA and CDR2 FQGNSA. The CDR3 covers 14 residues. This chain's CDR3 is CASSLRQNYNEQFF. The CDR3 region has the DNA TGTGCCAGCAGCTTAAGACAGAACTACAATGAGCAGTTCTTC.

This chain uses TRBV19 with TRBJ2-3, with TRBD1 as a possible D gene (6 bases). CDR3 length equals 15 residues. Germline V gene sequence: CDR1 LNHDA, CDR2 SQIVND (reference sequence). The ends were cut back, 4 bases at V and 2 bases at J, with 13 bases in the middle. The DNA of the CDR3 is TGTGCCAGTAGTACTCAGACAGGCTCCACAGATACGCAGTATTTT. Amino acid sequence: CASSTQTGSTDTQYF.

The CDR3 reads CASSSRQGVNTAGELFF. In DNA form, the CDR3 reads TGTGCCAGCAGCAGCAGACAGGGGGTTAATACAGCCGGGGAGCTGTTTTTT. The chain employs TRBV5-4 and TRBJ2-2; 9 positions match TRBD1. CDR3 size: 17 residues. V trimming: 4 bases; J trimming: 6 bases; junction bases outside the gene matches: 13. CDR1 and CDR2 from the germline V gene are SGHNT and YYREEE (reference sequence).